The rows below give T cell receptor beta chains drawn from one sample of a study of shared clonotypes between healthy human individuals. The method was immunoSEQ multiplex PCR; TCRdb's version includes in-frame clones alone and lacks a portion of them. The sample comprises some 2,000,000 clones, less than 95% of which are singletons, and roughly 1% rests with the top ten. Source material: naive CD8+ T cells sorted from blood. The receptors come from a man younger than 35 in good health. The CDR3 runs from the conserved cysteine through the conserved F or W. The D gene is left open where the match is weak. Expanded clones get a size class; other rows say once, few or many, or leave the size out.

CDR3 protein	CDR3 DNA	J gene	V gene	clone size	D gene
CASREGQLPTEAFF	TGTGCCAGCAGAGAAGGCCAATTACCCACTGAAGCTTTCTTT	TRBJ1-1	TRBV2	NA	NA
CASSGTSLAGTYEQYF	TGTGCCAGCAGCGGGACCTCACTAGCGGGGACCTACGAGCAGTACTTC	TRBJ2-7	TRBV9	NA	TRBD2
CATGQEYQETQYF	TGTGCCACGGGACAGGAGTATCAAGAGACCCAGTACTTC	TRBJ2-5	TRBV6-5	NA	TRBD1
CASTGLAGYTDTQYF	TGCGCCAGTACGGGACTAGCGGGCTACACAGATACGCAGTATTTT	TRBJ2-3	TRBV10-2	NA	TRBD2
CASSIQTDNQPQHF	TGTGCCAGTAGTATCCAGACTGACAATCAGCCCCAGCATTTT	TRBJ1-5	TRBV19	NA	NA
CASNPRTGVDEQFF	TGTGCCAGCAACCCACGGACAGGGGTGGATGAGCAGTTCTTC	TRBJ2-1	TRBV6-5	NA	TRBD1
CASSWTSDDTQYF	TGTGCCAGCAGTTGGACTAGCGACGATACGCAGTATTTT	TRBJ2-3	TRBV6-6	NA	TRBD2
CAISEFVTVNNEKLFF	TGTGCCATCAGTGAGTTCGTGACAGTCAACAATGAAAAACTGTTTTTT	TRBJ1-4	TRBV10-3	once	NA
CASGADSYEQYF	TGTGCCAGCGGGGCAGACTCCTACGAGCAGTACTTC	TRBJ2-7	TRBV7-9	NA	NA
CASSEFSGLNYEQYF	TGTGCCAGCAGTGAATTTTCCGGGCTGAACTACGAGCAGTACTTC	TRBJ2-7	TRBV2	once	NA
CASSAGQGYTEAFF	TGTGCCAGCAGCGCGGGACAGGGTTATACTGAAGCTTTCTTT	TRBJ1-1	TRBV5-4	NA	TRBD1
CASSLSNGLDAFF	TGTGCCAGCAGTTTATCAAACGGGCTGGATGCTTTCTTT	TRBJ1-1	TRBV27	NA	NA
CASSIDRYYGYTF	TGTGCCAGTAGTATAGACAGGTACTATGGCTACACCTTC	TRBJ1-2	TRBV19	NA	NA
CARTPGQGFRSDQPQHF	TGTGCCAGGACTCCGGGACAGGGTTTCCGTAGCGATCAGCCCCAGCATTTT	TRBJ1-5	TRBV12-1	once	NA
CATGLDQETQYF	TGTGCCACGGGACTAGATCAAGAGACCCAGTACTTC	TRBJ2-5	TRBV10-3	NA	TRBD2
CASSFEGQTQYF	TGTGCCAGCAGCTTTGAGGGCCAGACCCAGTACTTC	TRBJ2-5	TRBV5-6	NA	NA
CASTPGQGADSPLHF	TGTGCCAGCACCCCAGGACAGGGGGCGGATTCACCCCTCCACTTT	TRBJ1-6	TRBV6-6	NA	TRBD1
CASSNPWTSGSDEQYF	TGTGCCAGCAGCAACCCGTGGACTAGCGGGAGTGACGAGCAGTACTTC	TRBJ2-7	TRBV7-9	NA	TRBD2
CASSQDDRGYNEQFF	TGCGCCAGCAGCCAAGATGACAGGGGCTACAATGAGCAGTTCTTC	TRBJ2-1	TRBV4-3	NA	TRBD1
CASSETGASNQPQHF	TGTGCCAGCAGCGAGACAGGGGCGAGCAATCAGCCCCAGCATTTT	TRBJ1-5	TRBV9	NA	TRBD1
CASSEASGYEQYF	TGTGCCAGCAGTGAGGCTAGCGGCTACGAGCAGTACTTC	TRBJ2-7	TRBV7-9	once	TRBD2
CASSIGGNYGYTF	TGTGCCAGCAGCATTGGGGGAAACTATGGCTACACCTTC	TRBJ1-2	TRBV9	NA	NA
CASSQDWTDDGYTF	TGCGCCAGCAGCCAAGATTGGACAGATGATGGCTACACCTTC	TRBJ1-2	TRBV4-3	NA	NA
CASSGQGTSGIGYEQYF	TGTGCCAGCAGCGGGCAAGGGACTAGCGGGATCGGATACGAGCAGTACTTC	TRBJ2-7	TRBV7-9	NA	TRBD2
CAWSLQGRNTEAFF	TGTGCCTGGAGTCTACAGGGGAGGAACACTGAAGCTTTCTTT	TRBJ1-1	TRBV30	NA	TRBD1
CASSSPRGGLWSPLHF	TGTGCCAGCAGTTCGCCTCGCGGGGGGTTATGGTCACCCCTCCACTTT	TRBJ1-6	TRBV6-5	NA	NA
CASSSGTGGSGNTIYF	TGTGCCAGCAGCTCCGGGACAGGGGGATCCGGAAACACCATATATTTT	TRBJ1-3	TRBV7-9	NA	TRBD1
CASSFRGAGSYGYTF	TGTGCCAGCAGTTTCCGGGGGGCAGGGAGCTATGGCTACACCTTC	TRBJ1-2	TRBV28	NA	NA
CAWGGTGRLDEQFF	TGTGCCTGGGGTGGCACGGGACGATTAGATGAGCAGTTCTTC	TRBJ2-1	TRBV30	NA	NA
CASSSGSIYEQYF	TGTGCCAGCAGCTCCGGATCAATCTACGAGCAGTACTTC	TRBJ2-7	TRBV6-6	NA	NA
CASGLDAGVNTEAFF	TGTGCTAGTGGTTTGGACGCAGGGGTGAACACTGAAGCTTTCTTT	TRBJ1-1	TRBV12-5	NA	NA
CASSHRVNTGELFF	TGCGCCAGCAGCCACCGGGTAAACACCGGGGAGCTGTTTTTT	TRBJ2-2	TRBV4-1	NA	NA
CASSPDREGSNNEQFF	TGCGCCAGCAGCCCCGACCGGGAGGGCTCGAACAATGAGCAGTTCTTC	TRBJ2-1	TRBV4-3	NA	TRBD2
CASSMGQGINSPLHF	TGTGCCAGTAGTATGGGACAGGGAATAAATTCACCCCTCCACTTT	TRBJ1-6	TRBV19	NA	TRBD1
CASSFRGIGDEQYF	TGCGCCAGCAGTTTCCGGGGCATTGGGGACGAGCAGTACTTC	TRBJ2-7	TRBV5-1	NA	NA
CASSLGGGPFEQYF	TGTGCCAGCAGCTTGGGTGGAGGGCCTTTCGAGCAGTACTTC	TRBJ2-7	TRBV5-6	NA	NA
CSVQGPSSYEQYF	TGCAGCGTGCAGGGGCCAAGCTCCTACGAGCAGTACTTC	TRBJ2-7	TRBV29-1	once	NA
CASSDSLQGQSYNEQFF	TGTGCCAGCAGTGATTCATTACAGGGACAGTCCTACAATGAGCAGTTCTTC	TRBJ2-1	TRBV6-1	NA	TRBD1
CASSLEPTNTEAFF	TGTGCCAGCAGCTTAGAACCTACGAACACTGAAGCTTTCTTT	TRBJ1-1	TRBV7-8	NA	NA
CASSYSRSNGYTF	TGTGCCAGCAGTTACTCGAGGTCTAATGGCTACACCTTC	TRBJ1-2	TRBV6-5	NA	NA
CASSLESQETQYF	TGTGCCAGCAGCTTGGAAAGCCAAGAGACCCAGTACTTC	TRBJ2-5	TRBV5-6	NA	NA
CASSYGATANIQYF	TGTGCCAGCAGTTACGGGGCCACCGCGAACATTCAGTACTTC	TRBJ2-4	TRBV6-5	NA	NA
CASSWLWAGEETQYF	TGCGCCAGCAGCTGGCTCTGGGCGGGGGAGGAGACCCAGTACTTC	TRBJ2-5	TRBV5-1	NA	TRBD2
CASSLGAATAETQYF	TGTGCCAGCAGCTTAGGAGCGGCGACTGCAGAGACCCAGTACTTC	TRBJ2-5	TRBV11-2	NA	NA
CAISPTLEGEQYF	TGTGCCATCAGCCCGACGTTGGAGGGCGAGCAGTACTTC	TRBJ2-7	TRBV10-3	few	NA